The clone carrying this T cell receptor beta chain was seen only once. The target antigen is unknown. These data belong to a study of blood T cells in healthy people across ages. The second PCR ran roughly 7 to 12 cycles with a sample-barcoded 5' primer and J-beta primers. Each cDNA molecule was tagged by a template-switch adaptor that had 12 random nucleotides. Every individual sample yielded 3 million or more paired-end reads (each containing CDR3). TCRdb analysed the 5' RACE reads with MiXCR anew, one entry per CDR3 protein. Among 800,000 or so distinct CDR3 sequences, about half were seen once, and the ten largest hold about a sixth. Study results and limitations: Naive T cell percentage showed a strong correlation with TCR beta diversity. Using unsorted PBMCs precluded a conclusive naive versus antigen-experienced comparison.

Sequencing used blood. The TCR was taken from a man at least 80 years old in good health.

CDR3 loop: CASSNGQTGVDTEAFF. For the CDR3, the DNA is TGTGCCAGCAGCAACGGACAGACAGGGGTTGACACTGAAGCTTTCTTT. The chain links TRBV21-1 to TRBJ1-1; TRBD1, the table's D call, lacks a check against the DNA. TRBV21-1 is given as a pseudogene. CDR3 size: 16 residues.